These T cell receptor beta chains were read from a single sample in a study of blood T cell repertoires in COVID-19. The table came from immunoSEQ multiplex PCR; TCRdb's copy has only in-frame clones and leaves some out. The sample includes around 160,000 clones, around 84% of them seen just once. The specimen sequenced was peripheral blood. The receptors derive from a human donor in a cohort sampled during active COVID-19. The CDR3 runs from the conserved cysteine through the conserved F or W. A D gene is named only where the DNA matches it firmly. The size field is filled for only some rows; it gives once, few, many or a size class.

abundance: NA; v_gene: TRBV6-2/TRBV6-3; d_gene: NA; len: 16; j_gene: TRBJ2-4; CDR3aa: CASSYPPGGIGNIQYF; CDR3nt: TGTGCCAGCAGTTACCCGCCGGGGGGCATAGGGAACATTCAGTACTTC
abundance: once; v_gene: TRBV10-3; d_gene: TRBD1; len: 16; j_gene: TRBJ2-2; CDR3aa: CAISEWGTGITGELFF; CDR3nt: TGTGCCATCAGTGAGTGGGGGACAGGGATCACCGGGGAGCTGTTTTTT
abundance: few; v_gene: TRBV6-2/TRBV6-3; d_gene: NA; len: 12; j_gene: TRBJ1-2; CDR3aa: CASSVGLQGYTF; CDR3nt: TGTGCCAGCAGTGTGGGCCTACAGGGCTACACCTTC
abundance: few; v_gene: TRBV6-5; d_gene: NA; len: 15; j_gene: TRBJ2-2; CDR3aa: CASRTGTTNTGELFF; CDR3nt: TGTGCCAGCAGAACCGGGACAACGAACACCGGGGAGCTGTTTTTT
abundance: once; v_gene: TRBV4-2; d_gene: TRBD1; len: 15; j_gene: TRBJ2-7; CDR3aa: CASSQDRTGGREQYF; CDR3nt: TGTGCCAGCAGCCAAGATAGGACAGGGGGCCGCGAGCAGTACTTC
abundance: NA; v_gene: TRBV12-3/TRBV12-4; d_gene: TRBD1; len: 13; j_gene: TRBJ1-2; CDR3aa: CASSTDREHGYTF; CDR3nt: TGTGCCAGCAGCACGGACAGGGAGCATGGCTACACCTTC
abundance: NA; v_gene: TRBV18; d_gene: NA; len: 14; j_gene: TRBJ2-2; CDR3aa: CASSPNGNTGELFF; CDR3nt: TGTGCCAGCTCACCAAACGGGAACACCGGGGAGCTGTTTTTT
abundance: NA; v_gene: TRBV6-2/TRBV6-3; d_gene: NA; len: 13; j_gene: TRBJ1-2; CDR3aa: CASSPGGNYGYTF; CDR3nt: TGTGCCAGCAGCCCCGGGGGGAACTATGGCTACACCTTC
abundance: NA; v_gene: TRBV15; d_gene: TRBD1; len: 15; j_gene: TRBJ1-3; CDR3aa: CATSREGGTGNTIYF; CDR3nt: TGTGCCACCAGCAGAGAAGGGGGCACTGGAAACACCATATATTTT
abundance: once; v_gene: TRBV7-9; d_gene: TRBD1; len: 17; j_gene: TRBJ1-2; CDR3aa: CASSPGTGGGRNYGYTF; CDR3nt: TGTGCCAGCAGCCCCGGGACAGGGGGCGGACGTAACTATGGCTACACCTTC
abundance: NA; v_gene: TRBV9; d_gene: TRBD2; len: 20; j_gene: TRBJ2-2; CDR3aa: CASSHSSLSSGGTGTGELFF; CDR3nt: TGTGCCAGCAGCCACTCCTCCCTCTCTAGCGGGGGGACCGGCACCGGGGAGCTGTTTTTT
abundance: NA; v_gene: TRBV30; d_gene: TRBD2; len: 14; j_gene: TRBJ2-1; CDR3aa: CAWSSSGGAFEQFF; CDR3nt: TGTGCCTGGAGTTCCAGCGGGGGGGCTTTTGAGCAGTTCTTC
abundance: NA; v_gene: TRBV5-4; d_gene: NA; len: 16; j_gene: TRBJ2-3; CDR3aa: CASSWVAGQGRDTQYF; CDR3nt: TGTGCCAGCAGCTGGGTGGCGGGGCAAGGTAGAGATACGCAGTATTTT
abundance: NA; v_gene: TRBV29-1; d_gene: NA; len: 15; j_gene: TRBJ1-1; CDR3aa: CSVGFGGWGNTEAFF; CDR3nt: TGCAGCGTTGGGTTCGGGGGTTGGGGGAACACTGAAGCTTTCTTT
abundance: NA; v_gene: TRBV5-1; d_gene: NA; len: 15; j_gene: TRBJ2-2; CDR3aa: CASSLEGDITGELFF; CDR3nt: TGCGCCAGCAGCTTGGAGGGGGACATCACCGGGGAGCTGTTTTTT
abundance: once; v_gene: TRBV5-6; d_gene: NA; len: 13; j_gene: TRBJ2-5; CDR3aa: CASTRGVQETQYF; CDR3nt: TGTGCCAGCACCCGCGGAGTCCAAGAGACCCAGTACTTC
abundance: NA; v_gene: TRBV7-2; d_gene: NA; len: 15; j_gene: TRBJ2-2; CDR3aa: CASSLYWEDTGELFF; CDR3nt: TGTGCCAGCAGCTTATATTGGGAGGACACCGGGGAGCTGTTTTTT
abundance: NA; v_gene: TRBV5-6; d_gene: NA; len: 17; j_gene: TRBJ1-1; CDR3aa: CASSPRAGGRGRTEAFF; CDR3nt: TGTGCCAGCAGCCCCCGGGCAGGAGGTAGAGGACGCACTGAAGCTTTCTTT
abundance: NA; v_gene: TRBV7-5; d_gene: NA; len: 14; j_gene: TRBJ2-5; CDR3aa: CVRSDGQGQETQYF; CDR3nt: TGTGTCAGAAGCGACGGACAGGGGCAAGAGACCCAGTACTTC
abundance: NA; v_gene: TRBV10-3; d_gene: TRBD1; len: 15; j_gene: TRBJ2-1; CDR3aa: CAISGQGLTYNEQFF; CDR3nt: TGTGCCATCAGCGGACAGGGCCTAACCTACAATGAGCAGTTCTTC
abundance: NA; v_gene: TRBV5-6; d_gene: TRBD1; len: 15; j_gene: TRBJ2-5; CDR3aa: CASSSQGIGQETQYF; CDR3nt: TGTGCCAGCAGCTCACAGGGGATTGGGCAAGAGACCCAGTACTTC
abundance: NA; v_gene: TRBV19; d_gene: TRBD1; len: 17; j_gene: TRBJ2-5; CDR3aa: CASSPTPGQGRWETQYF; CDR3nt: TGTGCCAGTAGCCCTACCCCCGGACAGGGTCGGTGGGAGACCCAGTACTTC
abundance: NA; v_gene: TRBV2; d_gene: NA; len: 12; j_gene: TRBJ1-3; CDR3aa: CASSEAENTIYF; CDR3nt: TGTGCCAGCAGTGAGGCAGAAAACACCATATATTTT
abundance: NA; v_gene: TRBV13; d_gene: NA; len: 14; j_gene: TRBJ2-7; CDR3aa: CASSQKGDTYEQYF; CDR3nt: TGTGCCAGCAGCCAGAAAGGGGACACCTACGAGCAGTACTTC
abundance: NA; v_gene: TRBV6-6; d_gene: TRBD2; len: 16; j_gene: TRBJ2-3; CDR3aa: CASSYLSGGLRDTQYF; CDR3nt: TGTGCCAGCAGTTACTTATCGGGGGGGCTTCGAGATACGCAGTATTTT
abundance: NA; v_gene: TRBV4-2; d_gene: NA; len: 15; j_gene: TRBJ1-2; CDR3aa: CASSKYSFLNYGYTF; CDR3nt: TGTGCCAGCAGCAAGTACAGCTTTCTTAACTATGGCTACACCTTC
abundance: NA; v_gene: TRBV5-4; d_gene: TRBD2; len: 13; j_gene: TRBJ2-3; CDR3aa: CASGGGSTDTQYF; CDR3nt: TGTGCCAGCGGGGGGGGGAGCACAGATACGCAGTATTTT
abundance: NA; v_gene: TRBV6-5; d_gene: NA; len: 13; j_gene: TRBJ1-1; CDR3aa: CASSLGANTEAFF; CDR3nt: TGTGCCAGCAGTCTTGGGGCGAACACTGAAGCTTTCTTT
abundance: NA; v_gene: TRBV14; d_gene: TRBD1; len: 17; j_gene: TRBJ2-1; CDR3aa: CASSQEFSTGNYNEQFF; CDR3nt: TGTGCCAGCAGCCAAGAATTTTCGACAGGGAACTACAATGAGCAGTTCTTC
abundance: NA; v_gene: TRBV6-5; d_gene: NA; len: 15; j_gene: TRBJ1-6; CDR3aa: CASSYSGSNNSPLHF; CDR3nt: TGTGCCAGCAGTTACTCGGGCTCAAATAATTCACCCCTCCACTTT
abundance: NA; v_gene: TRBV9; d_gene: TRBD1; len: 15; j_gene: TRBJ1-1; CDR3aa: CASSVGGTGAFGAFF; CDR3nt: TGTGCCAGCAGCGTAGGGGGGACAGGGGCCTTTGGGGCTTTCTTT
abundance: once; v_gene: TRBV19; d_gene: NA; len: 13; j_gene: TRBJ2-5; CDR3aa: CASSINPRETQYF; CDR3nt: TGTGCCAGTAGTATAAATCCGAGGGAGACCCAGTACTTC
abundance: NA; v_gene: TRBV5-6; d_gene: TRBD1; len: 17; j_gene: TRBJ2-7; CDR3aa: CASSLEGQGPTTYEQYF; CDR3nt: TGTGCCAGCAGCTTGGAGGGACAGGGCCCCACTACGTACGAGCAGTACTTC
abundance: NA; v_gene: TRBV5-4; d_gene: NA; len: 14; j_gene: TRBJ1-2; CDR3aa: CASSLDREYYGYTF; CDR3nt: TGTGCCAGCAGCTTGGACAGGGAATACTATGGCTACACCTTC
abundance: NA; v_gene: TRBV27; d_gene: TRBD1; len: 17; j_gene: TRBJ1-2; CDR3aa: CASSSRDRVSLGYGYTF; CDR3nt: TGTGCCAGCAGTTCCCGGGACAGGGTTAGTCTTGGCTATGGCTACACCTTC
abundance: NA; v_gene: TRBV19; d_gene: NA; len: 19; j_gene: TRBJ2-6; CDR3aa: CASSTYFGGLFSGANVLTF; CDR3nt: TGTGCCAGTAGTACGTACTTCGGGGGGCTCTTCTCTGGGGCCAACGTCCTGACTTTC
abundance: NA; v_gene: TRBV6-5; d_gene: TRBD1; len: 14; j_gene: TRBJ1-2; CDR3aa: CASGQQGAFYGYTF; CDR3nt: TGTGCCAGCGGCCAACAGGGGGCGTTCTATGGCTACACCTTC
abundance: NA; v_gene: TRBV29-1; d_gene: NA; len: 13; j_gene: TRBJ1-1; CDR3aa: CSALQSHGTEAFF; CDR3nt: TGCAGCGCCTTACAGAGCCACGGCACTGAAGCTTTCTTT
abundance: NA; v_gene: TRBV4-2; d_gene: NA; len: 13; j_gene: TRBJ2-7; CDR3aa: CASSPSGGYEQYF; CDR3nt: TGTGCCAGCAGCCCATCCGGGGGCTACGAGCAGTACTTC
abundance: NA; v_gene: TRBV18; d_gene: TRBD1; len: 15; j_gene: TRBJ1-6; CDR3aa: CASSPPGQYNSPLHF; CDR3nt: TGTGCCAGCTCACCCCCGGGACAGTATAATTCACCCCTCCACTTT
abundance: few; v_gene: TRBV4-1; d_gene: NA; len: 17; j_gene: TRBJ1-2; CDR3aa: CASTPSGGPGANYGYTF; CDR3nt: TGCGCCAGCACCCCTTCGGGAGGGCCTGGAGCTAACTATGGCTACACCTTC
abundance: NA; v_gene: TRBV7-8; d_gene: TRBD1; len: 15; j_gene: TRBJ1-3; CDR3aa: CASGQGALAGNTIYF; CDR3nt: TGTGCCAGCGGACAGGGAGCTTTGGCTGGAAACACCATATATTTT
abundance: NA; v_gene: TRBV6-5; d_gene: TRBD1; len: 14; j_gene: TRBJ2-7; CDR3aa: CASSFSGQGYEQYF; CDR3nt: TGTGCCAGCAGTTTCTCGGGACAGGGCTACGAGCAGTACTTC
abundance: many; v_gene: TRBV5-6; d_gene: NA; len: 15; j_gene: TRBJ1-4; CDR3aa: CASSLEGRGREKLFF; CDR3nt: TGTGCCAGCAGCTTGGAGGGCAGGGGAAGAGAAAAACTGTTTTTT
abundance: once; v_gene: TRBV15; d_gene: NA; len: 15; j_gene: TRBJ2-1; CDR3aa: CATSRDGGSYNEQFF; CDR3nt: TGTGCCACCAGCAGAGATGGGGGGAGCTACAATGAGCAGTTCTTC
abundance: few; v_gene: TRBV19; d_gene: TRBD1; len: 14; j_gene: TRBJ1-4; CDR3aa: CASSFGQGSEKLFF; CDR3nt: TGTGCCAGTAGTTTCGGACAGGGGAGTGAAAAACTGTTTTTT
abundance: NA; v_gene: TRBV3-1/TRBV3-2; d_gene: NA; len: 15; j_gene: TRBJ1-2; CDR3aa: CASSQDRTELYGYTF; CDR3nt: TGTGCCAGCAGCCAAGATCGGACAGAGCTCTATGGCTACACCTTC